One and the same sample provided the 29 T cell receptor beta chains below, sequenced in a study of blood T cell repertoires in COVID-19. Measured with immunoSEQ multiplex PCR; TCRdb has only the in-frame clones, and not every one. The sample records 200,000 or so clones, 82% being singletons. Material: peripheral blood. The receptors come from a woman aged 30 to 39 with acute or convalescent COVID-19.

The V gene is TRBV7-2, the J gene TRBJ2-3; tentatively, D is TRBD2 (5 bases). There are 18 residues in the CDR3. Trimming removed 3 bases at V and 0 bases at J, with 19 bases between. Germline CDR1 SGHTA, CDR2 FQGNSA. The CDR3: CASSFPLKAETSTDTQYF. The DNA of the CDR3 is TGTGCCAGCAGCTTCCCACTAAAAGCGGAAACTAGCACAGATACGCAGTATTTT.

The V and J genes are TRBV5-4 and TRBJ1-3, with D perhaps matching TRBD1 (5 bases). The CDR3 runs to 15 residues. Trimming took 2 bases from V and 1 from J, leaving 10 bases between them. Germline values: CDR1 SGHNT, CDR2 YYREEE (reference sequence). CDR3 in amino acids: CASSFSGASGNTIYF. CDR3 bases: TGTGCCAGCAGCTTTAGCGGGGCATCTGGAAACACCATATATTTT.

The CDR3 nucleotides are TGTGCCAGCAGTACCGAGGTATATCTATATGGCTACACCTTC. Translation gives CASSTEVYLYGYTF. The J gene is TRBJ1-2, the V gene TRBV6-2 or TRBV6-3; D ambiguous. The germline gives CDR1 MNHEY, CDR2 SVGEGT. The CDR3 is made up of 14 amino acids. V was cut by 5 bases and J by 5 bases, with 15 bases left in between.

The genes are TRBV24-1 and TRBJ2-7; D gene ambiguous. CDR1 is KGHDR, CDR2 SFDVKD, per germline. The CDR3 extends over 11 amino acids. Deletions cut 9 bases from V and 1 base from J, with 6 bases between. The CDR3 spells CATADSYEQYF. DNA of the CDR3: TGTGCCACCGCGGATTCCTACGAGCAGTACTTC.

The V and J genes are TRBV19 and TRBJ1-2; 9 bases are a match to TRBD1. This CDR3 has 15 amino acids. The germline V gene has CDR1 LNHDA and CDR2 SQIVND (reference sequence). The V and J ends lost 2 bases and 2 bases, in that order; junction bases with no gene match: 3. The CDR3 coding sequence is TGTGCCAGTAGTATACGGACAGGGGCCAACTATGGCTACACCTTC. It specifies CASSIRTGANYGYTF.

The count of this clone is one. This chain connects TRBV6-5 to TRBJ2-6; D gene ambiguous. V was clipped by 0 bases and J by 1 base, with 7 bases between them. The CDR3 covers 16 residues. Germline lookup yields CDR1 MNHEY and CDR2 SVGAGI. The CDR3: CASSYSSASGANVLTF. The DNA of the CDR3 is TGTGCCAGCAGTTACTCGAGCGCATCTGGGGCCAACGTCCTGACTTTC.

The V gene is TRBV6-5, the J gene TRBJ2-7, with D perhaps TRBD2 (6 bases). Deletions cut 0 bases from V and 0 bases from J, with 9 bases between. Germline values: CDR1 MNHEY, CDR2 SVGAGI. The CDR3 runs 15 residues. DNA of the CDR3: TGTGCCAGCAGTTACTCAATGGGGGGCTCCTACGAGCAGTACTTC. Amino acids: CASSYSMGGSYEQYF.

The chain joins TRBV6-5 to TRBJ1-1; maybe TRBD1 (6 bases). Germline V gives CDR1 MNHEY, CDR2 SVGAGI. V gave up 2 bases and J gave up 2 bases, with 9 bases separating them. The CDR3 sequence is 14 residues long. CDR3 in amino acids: CASSYGGLNTEAFF. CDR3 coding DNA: TGTGCCAGCAGTTACGGGGGCCTCAACACTGAAGCTTTCTTT.

CDR3 bases: TGTGCCAGCAGCTTAGGTCAATCCCCCACAGATACGCAGTATTTT. Its translation is CASSLGQSPTDTQYF. This chain connects TRBV7-6 to TRBJ2-3; D remains unclear. Germline values: CDR1 SGHVS, CDR2 FNYEAQ. This CDR3 comprises 15 residues. The germline V and J ends were trimmed by 1 base and 2 bases, with 10 bases remaining between them.

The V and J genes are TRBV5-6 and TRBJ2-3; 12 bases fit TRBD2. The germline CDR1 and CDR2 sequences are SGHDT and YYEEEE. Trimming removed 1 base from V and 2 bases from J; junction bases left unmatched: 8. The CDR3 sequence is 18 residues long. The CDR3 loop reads CASSLLAGGRKNTDTQYF. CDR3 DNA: TGTGCCAGCAGCTTGCTAGCGGGGGGGCGAAAGAACACAGATACGCAGTATTTT. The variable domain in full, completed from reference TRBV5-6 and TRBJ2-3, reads DAGVTQSPTHLIKTRGQQVTLRCSPKSGHDTVSWYQQALGQGPQFIFQYYEEEERQRGNFPDRFSGHQFPNYSSELNVNALLLGDSALYLCASSLLAGGRKNTDTQYFGPGTRLTVL.

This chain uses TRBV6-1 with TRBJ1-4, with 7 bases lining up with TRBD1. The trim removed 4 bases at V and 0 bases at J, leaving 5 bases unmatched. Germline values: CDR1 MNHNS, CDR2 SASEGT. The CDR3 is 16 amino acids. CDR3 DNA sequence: TGTGCCAGCAGTGTGACAGGGACGGCAACTAATGAAAAACTGTTTTTT. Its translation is CASSVTGTATNEKLFF.

CDR3 coding DNA: TGTGGCCTGGCCCAGGGCAGGCTCGGCTACACCTTC. This sequence encodes CGLAQGRLGYTF. The genes are TRBV30 and TRBJ1-2; weak D call: TRBD1 (5 bases). Germline V gives CDR1 GTSNPN, CDR2 SVGIG (reference sequence). The CDR3 contains 12 residues.

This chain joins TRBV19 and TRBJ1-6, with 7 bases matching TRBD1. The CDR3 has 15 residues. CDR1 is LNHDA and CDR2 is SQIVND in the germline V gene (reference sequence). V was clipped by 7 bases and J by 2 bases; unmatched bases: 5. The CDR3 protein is CASNTGVAYNSPLHF. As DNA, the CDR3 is TGTGCCAGTAATACAGGGGTGGCCTATAATTCACCCCTCCACTTT.

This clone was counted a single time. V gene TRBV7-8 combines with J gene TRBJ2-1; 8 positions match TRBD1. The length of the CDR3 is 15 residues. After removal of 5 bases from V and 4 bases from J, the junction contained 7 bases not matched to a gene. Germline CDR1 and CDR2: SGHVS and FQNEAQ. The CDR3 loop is CASSNRDRPYNEQFF. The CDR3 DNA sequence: TGTGCCAGCAGCAACCGGGACAGGCCGTACAATGAGCAGTTCTTC.

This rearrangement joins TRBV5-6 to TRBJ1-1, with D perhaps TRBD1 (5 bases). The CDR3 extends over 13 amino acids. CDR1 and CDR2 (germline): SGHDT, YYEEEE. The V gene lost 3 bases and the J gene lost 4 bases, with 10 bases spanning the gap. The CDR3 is CASSSGGTTEAFF. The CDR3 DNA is TGTGCCAGCAGCTCTGGGGGGACCACTGAAGCTTTCTTT.

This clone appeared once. The CDR3 coding sequence is TGTGCCAGCAGGGACTGGGGGGGTTGGAAAAATCAGCCCCAGCATTTT. Protein product: CASRDWGGWKNQPQHF. This chain links TRBV28 with TRBJ1-5; D may be TRBD1 (5 bases). V was trimmed by 6 bases and J by 4 bases, leaving 19 bases between them. Germline-derived CDR1 and CDR2 are MDHEN and SYDVKM. The CDR3 length is 16 residues.

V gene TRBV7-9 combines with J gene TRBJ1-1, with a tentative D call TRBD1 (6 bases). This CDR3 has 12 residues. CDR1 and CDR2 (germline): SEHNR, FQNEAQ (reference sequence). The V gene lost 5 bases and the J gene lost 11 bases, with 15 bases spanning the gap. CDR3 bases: TGTGCCAGCAGCCCCAGAAAGGGGGACGCTTTCTTT. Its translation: CASSPRKGDAFF.

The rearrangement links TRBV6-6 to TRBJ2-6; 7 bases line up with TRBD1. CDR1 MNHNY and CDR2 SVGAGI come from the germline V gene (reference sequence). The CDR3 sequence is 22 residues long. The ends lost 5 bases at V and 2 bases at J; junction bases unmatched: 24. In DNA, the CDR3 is TGTGCCAGCAGTCCTAAGACAGGGACCGCTGGAGCCACTCTGGCTGGGGCCAACGTCCTGACTTTC. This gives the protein CASSPKTGTAGATLAGANVLTF.

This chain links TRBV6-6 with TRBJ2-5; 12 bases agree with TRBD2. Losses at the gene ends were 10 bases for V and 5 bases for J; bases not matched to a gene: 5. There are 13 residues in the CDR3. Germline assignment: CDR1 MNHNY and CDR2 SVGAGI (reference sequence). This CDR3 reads CAIRTSGTETQYF. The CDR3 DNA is TGTGCCATACGGACTAGCGGGACCGAGACCCAGTACTTC.

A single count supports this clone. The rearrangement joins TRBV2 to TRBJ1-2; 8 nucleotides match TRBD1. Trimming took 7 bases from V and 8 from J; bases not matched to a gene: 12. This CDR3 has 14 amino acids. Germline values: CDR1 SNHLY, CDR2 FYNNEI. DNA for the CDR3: TGTGCCAGCAACAAGGACACAGGGGGTGGGGGCTACACCTTC. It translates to CASNKDTGGGGYTF.

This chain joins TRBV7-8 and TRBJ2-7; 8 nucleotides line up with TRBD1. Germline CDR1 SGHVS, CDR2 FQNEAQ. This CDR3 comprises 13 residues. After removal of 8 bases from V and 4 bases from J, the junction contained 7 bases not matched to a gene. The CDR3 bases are TGTGCCAGCGACCTCGGACAGGGATACGAGCAGTACTTC. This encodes CASDLGQGYEQYF. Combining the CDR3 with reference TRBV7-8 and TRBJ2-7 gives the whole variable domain GAGVSQSPRYKVAKRGQDVALRCDPISGHVSLFWYQQALGQGPEFLTYFQNEAQLDKSGLPSDRFFAERPEGSVSTLKIQRTQQEDSAVYLCASDLGQGYEQYFGPGTRLTVT.

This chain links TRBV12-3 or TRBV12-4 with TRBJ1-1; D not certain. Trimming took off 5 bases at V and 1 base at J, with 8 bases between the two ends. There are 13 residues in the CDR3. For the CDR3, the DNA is TGTGCCAGCAGTCCTCCGGGGAACACTGAAGCTTTCTTT. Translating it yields CASSPPGNTEAFF.

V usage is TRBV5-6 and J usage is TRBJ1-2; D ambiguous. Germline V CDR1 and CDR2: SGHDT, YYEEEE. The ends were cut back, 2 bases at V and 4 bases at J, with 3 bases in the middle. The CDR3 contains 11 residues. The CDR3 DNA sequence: TGTGCCAGCAGCTTCGGCTATGGCTACACCTTC. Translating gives CASSFGYGYTF.

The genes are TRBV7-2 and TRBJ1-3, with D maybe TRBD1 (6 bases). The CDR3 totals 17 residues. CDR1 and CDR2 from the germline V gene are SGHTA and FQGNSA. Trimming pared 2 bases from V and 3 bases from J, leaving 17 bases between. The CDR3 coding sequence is TGTGCCAGCAGCTTAATTACAGGGCCCGGACTTGGAAACACCATATATTTT. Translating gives CASSLITGPGLGNTIYF.

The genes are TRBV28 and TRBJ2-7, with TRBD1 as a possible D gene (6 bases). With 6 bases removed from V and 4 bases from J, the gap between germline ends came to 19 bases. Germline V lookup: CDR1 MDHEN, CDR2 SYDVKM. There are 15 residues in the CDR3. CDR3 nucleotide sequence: TGTGCCAGCAGCCAAGACAGACAGGCCCCTTACGAGCAGTACTTC. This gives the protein CASSQDRQAPYEQYF. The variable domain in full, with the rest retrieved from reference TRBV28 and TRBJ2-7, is DVKVTQSSRYLVKRTGEKVFLECVQDMDHENMFWYRQDPGLGLRLIYFSYDVKMKEKGDIPEGYSVSREKKERFSLILESASTNQTSMYLCASSQDRQAPYEQYFGPGTRLTVT.

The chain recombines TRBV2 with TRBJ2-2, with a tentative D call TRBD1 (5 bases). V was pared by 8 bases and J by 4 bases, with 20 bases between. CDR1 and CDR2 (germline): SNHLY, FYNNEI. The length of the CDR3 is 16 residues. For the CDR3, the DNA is TGTGCCAGCGAAGCGCTAGGGGCGCATGGCACCGGGGAGCTGTTTTTT. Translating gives CASEALGAHGTGELFF. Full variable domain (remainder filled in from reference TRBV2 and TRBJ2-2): EPEVTQTPSHQVTQMGQEVILRCVPISNHLYFYWYRQILGQKVEFLVSFYNNEISEKSEIFDDQFSVERPDGSNFTLKIRSTKLEDSAMYFCASEALGAHGTGELFFGEGSRLTVL.

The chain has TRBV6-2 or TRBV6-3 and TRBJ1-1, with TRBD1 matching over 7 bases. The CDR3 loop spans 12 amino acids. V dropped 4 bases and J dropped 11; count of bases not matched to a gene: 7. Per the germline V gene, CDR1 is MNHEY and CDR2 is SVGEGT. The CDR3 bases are TGTGCCAGCAGTTGGGACAGCAAAAGGGCTTTCTTT. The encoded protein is CASSWDSKRAFF.

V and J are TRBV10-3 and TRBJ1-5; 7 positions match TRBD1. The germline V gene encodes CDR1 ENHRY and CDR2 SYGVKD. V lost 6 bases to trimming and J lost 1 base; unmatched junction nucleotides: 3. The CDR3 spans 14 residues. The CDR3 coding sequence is TGTGCCATCAGCGACAGGGTGAGCAATCAGCCCCAGCATTTT. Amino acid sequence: CAISDRVSNQPQHF.

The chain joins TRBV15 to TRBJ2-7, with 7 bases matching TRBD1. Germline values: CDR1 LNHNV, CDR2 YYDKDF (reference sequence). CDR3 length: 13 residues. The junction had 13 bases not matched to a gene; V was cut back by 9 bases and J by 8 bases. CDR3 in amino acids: CATGDSSSGQQYF. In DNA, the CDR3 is TGTGCCACTGGGGACAGTTCCTCGGGGCAGCAGTACTTC.